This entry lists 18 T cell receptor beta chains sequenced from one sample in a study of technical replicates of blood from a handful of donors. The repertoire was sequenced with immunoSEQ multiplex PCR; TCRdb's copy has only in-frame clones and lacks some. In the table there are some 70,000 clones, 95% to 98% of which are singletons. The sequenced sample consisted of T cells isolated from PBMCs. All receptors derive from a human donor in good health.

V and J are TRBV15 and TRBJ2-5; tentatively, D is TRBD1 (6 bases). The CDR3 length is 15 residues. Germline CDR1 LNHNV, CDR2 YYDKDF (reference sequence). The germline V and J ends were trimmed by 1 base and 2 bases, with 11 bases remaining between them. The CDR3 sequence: CATSRATGPQETQYF. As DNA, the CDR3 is TGTGCCACCAGCAGAGCTACAGGGCCACAAGAGACCCAGTACTTC.

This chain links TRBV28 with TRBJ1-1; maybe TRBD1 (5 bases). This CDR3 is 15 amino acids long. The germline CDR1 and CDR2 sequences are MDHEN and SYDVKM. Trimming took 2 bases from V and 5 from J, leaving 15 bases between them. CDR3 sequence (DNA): TGTGCCAGCAGTTTAAGTTCCAGGGTTGTTACTGAAGCTTTCTTT. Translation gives CASSLSSRVVTEAFF.

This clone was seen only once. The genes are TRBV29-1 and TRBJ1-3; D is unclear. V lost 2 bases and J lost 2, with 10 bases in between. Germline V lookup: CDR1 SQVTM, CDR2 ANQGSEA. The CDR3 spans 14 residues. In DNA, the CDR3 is TGCAGCGTTGAACCCTGGCCCACTGGAAACACCATATATTTT. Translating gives CSVEPWPTGNTIYF.

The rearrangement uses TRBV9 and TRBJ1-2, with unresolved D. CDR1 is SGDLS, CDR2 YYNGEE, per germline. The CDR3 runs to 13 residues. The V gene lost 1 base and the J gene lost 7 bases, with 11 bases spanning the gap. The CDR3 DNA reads TGTGCCAGCAGCGTACCTTCGACTGGTGGCTACACCTTC. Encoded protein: CASSVPSTGGYTF.

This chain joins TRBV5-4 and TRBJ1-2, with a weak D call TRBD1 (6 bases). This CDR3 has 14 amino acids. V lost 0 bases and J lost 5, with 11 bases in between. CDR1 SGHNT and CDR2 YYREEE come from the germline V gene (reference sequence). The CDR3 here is CASSLGQEEYGYTF. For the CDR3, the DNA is TGTGCCAGCAGCTTGGGACAGGAGGAATATGGCTACACCTTC.

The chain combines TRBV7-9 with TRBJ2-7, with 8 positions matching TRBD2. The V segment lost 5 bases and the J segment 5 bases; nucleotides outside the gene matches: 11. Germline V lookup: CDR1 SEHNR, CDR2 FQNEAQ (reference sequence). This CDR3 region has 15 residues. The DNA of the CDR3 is TGTGCCAGCAGCCCGTACCAGCGGGAGATTGACGAGCAGTACTTC. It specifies CASSPYQREIDEQYF.

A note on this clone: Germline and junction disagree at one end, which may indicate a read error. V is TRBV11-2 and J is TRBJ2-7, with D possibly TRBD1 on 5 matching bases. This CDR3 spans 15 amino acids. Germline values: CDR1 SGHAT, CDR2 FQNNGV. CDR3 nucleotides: TGTGCCAGCAGTTTAGGCTCAGGGAACTTCTACGAGCAGTACTTC. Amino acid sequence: CASSLGSGNFYEQYF.

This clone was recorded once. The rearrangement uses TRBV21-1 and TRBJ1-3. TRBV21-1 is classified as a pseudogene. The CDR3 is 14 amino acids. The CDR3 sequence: CASSKEVCGNTIYF. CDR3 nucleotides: TGTGCCAGCAGCAAGGAGGTGTGCGGAAACACCATATATTTT.

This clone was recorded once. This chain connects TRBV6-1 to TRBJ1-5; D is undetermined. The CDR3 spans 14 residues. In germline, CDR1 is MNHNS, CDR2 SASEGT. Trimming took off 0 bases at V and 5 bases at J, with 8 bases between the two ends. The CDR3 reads CASSEALRDQPQHF. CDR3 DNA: TGTGCCAGCAGTGAAGCGCTTCGGGATCAGCCCCAGCATTTT.

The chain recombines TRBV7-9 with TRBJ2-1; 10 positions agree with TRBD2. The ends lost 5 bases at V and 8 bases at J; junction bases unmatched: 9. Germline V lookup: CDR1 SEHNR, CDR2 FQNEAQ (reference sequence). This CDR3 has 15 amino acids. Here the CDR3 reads CASSILAGDIYEQFF. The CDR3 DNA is TGTGCCAGCAGCATTCTAGCGGGAGATATCTATGAGCAGTTCTTC.

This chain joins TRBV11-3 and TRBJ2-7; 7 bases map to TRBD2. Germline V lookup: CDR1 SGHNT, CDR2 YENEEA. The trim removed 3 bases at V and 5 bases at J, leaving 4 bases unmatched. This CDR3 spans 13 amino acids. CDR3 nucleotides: TGTGCCAGCAGCTTTCCGGGAGGACACGAGCAGTACTTC. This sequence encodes CASSFPGGHEQYF. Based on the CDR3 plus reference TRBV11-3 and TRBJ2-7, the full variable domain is EAGVVQSPRYKIIEKKQPVAFWCNPISGHNTLYWYLQNLGQGPELLIRYENEEAVDDSQLPKDRFSAERLKGVDSTLKIQPAELGDSAVYLCASSFPGGHEQYFGPGTRLTVT.

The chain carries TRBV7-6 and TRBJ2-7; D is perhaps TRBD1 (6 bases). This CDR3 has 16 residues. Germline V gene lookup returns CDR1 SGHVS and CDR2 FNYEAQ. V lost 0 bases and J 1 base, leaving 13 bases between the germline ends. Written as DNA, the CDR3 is TGTGCCAGCAGCTTAGCAGCAGGGGTCGCTTCCTACGAGCAGTACTTC. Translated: CASSLAAGVASYEQYF.

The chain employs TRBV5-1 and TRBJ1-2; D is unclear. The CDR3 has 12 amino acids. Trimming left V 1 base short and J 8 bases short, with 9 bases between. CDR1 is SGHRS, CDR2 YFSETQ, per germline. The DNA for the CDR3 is TGCGCCAGCAGCTTGCAAGAAGAGGGCTACACCTTC. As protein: CASSLQEEGYTF.

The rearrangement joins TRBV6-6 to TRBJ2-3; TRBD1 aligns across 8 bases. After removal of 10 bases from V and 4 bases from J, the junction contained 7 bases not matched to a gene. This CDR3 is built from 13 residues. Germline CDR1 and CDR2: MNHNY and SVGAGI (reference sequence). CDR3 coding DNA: TGTGCCACTAGACAGGGGAGTGCAGATACGCAGTATTTT. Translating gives CATRQGSADTQYF.

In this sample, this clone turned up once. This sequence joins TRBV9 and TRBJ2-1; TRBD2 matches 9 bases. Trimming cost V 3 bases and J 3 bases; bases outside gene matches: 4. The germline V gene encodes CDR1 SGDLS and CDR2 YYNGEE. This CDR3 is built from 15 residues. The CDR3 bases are TGTGCCAGCAGCGGAGCTAGCGGGAACTACAATGAGCAGTTCTTC. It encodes CASSGASGNYNEQFF.

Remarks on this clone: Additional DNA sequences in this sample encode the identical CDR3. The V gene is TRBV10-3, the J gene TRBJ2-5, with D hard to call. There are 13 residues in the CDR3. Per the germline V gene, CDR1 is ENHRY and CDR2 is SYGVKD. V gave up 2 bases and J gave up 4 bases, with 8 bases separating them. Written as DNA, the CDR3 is TGTGCCATCAGTGAGGCTAGAGGAGAGACCCAGTACTTC. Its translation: CAISEARGETQYF.

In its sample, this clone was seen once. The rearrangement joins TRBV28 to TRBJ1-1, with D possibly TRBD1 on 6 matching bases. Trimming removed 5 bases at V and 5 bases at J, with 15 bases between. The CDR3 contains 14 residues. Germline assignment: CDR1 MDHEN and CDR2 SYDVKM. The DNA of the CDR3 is TGTGCCAGCAGTCCCTGGACAGAGGTAACTGAAGCTTTCTTT. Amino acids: CASSPWTEVTEAFF. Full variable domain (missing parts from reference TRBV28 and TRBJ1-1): DVKVTQSSRYLVKRTGEKVFLECVQDMDHENMFWYRQDPGLGLRLIYFSYDVKMKEKGDIPEGYSVSREKKERFSLILESASTNQTSMYLCASSPWTEVTEAFFGQGTRLTVV.

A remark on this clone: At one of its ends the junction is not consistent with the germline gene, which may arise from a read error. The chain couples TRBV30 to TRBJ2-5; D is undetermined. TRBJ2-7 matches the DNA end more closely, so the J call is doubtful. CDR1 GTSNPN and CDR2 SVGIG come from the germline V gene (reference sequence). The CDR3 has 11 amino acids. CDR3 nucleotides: TGTGCCTGGGGTGTTGCGAACGAGCAGTACTTC. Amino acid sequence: CAWGVANEQYF.